This T cell receptor (beta chain) is from a study of blood T cell repertoires in COVID-19. Whole-study context: Samples representing acute and convalescent COVID-19 were sourced from the United States, Italy and Spain. PBMCs, B-cell-depleted T cells, or T cells provided the cDNA or gDNA that made up the material.

Authors' processing steps: It was from reference gene primer amplification that nucleated cell counts were estimated. Assay used: immunoSEQ multiplex PCR; TCRdb lists only in-frame clones, some missing. That table furnishes V, J and clone size, whereas the DNA furnished D and trimming. Among under 55,000 clones, 70% to 80% were seen once, and the ten largest hold 20% to 30%. The V gene's germline CDR1 is SGHRS and CDR2 YFSETQ. The length of the CDR3 is 13 residues. V shed 8 bases, J shed 0 bases, and the junction held 5 bases outside the gene matches. The rearrangement links TRBV5-1 to TRBJ2-7, with 7 bases aligning to TRBD1. The sample taken for sequencing was peripheral blood. The sequence derives from a man aged 70-80 years with acute or convalescent COVID-19. The CDR3 sequence is CASRDSSSYEQYF. DNA for the CDR3: TGCGCCAGTCGGGACAGCTCCTCCTACGAGCAGTACTTC.